This T cell receptor (beta chain) comes out of a study of OX40 agonist ivuxolimab in advanced cancers. General study results and limits: Doses of 0.1 to 3.0 mg/kg were accompanied by clonal expansion of CD4+ and CD8+ blood T cells by week 6. There were, on average, more expanded clones in CD8+ T cells than in CD4+.

On this clone itself: Its cognate antigen is unknown.

The protocol was immunoSEQ multiplex PCR, while the TCRdb copy is restricted to in-frame clones and leaves out a portion. The sample has about 61,000 clones; less than 85% are singletons. Germline V lookup: CDR1 MNHEY, CDR2 SMNVEV (reference sequence). Trimming removed 7 bases from V and 5 bases from J, with 14 bases in between. The CDR3 has 14 amino acids. The V gene is TRBV27, the J gene TRBJ2-2; tentative D call: TRBD2 (6 bases). The sample here was CD4+ or CD8+ T cells sorted from blood, taken in a trial of the OX40 agonist ivuxolimab. This TCR came from an adult with an advanced solid tumor such as melanoma, head and neck, liver or kidney cancer. The CDR3 nucleotides read TGTGCCAGCAAAGAGGGACGGGAGACCGGGGAGCTGTTTTTT. Translating gives CASKEGRETGELFF.